Listed below are T cell receptor beta chains from one sample, sequenced in a study of T cell repertoires in cytomegalovirus infection. TCRdb recomputed calls from the reads with MiXCR, one row per CDR3 protein. The sample holds hundreds of thousands of distinct CDR3 sequences, roughly 26% seen once. Material: CD8+ T cells from PBMCs. The source is a human donor in good health (CMV status not recorded). Some clones in this sample may be carry-over from other donors' samples. Each CDR3 is given with its conserved first and last residue.

>TRBJ1-1|TRBV6-2/TRBV6-3
CASSYGNLNTEAFF
>TRBJ2-1|TRBV15
CATSRDRGFGYNEQFF
>TRBJ1-2|TRBV7-2
CASSLVLGSQYGYTF
>TRBJ2-1|TRBV29-1
CSAEQGLGGFF
>TRBJ1-2|TRBV14
CASSQAVLYGYTF
>TRBJ2-5|TRBV7-8
CASSWGTDKETQYF
>TRBJ2-1|TRBV4-1
CASSHPGLAGNEQFF
>TRBJ1-1|TRBV7-9
CASSLVGTGRNTEAFF
>TRBJ1-3|TRBV2
CASPTVSSGNTIYF
>TRBJ2-5|TRBV27
CASSSKDRGTETQYF
>TRBJ2-2|TRBV7-9
CASSYRRDTGELFF
>TRBJ1-4|TRBV29-1
CSVATNEKLFF
>TRBJ2-5|TRBV11-2
CASSPFRKTQYF
>TRBJ2-3|TRBV4-1
CASSQGTPKGTPTDTQYF
>TRBJ2-3|TRBV12-3/TRBV12-4
CVSSFLETDTQYF
>TRBJ2-3|TRBV11-2
CASSETQGTDTQYF
>TRBJ2-5|TRBV28
CASSSGIQETQYF
>TRBJ2-7|TRBV3-1
CASSQAGGSSYEQYF
>TRBJ2-3|TRBV7-9
CASSWIPGQGTDTQYF
>TRBJ1-5|TRBV4-2
CASSQEGQPQHF
>TRBJ1-5|TRBV4-1
CASSQEIWGATVLSNQPQHF
>TRBJ1-1|TRBV6-2/TRBV6-3
CASSARLRRSTEAFF
>TRBJ1-1|TRBV2
CASSEALHWGPSDGTEAFF
>TRBJ1-1|TRBV19
CASREGYTEAFF
>TRBJ2-5|TRBV20-1
CSALRLLTSAVETQYF
>TRBJ2-1|TRBV15
CATSTGRMSSYNEQFF
>TRBJ2-5|TRBV14
CASSQWNQETQYF
>TRBJ2-3|TRBV6-1
CANNPRGAGTDTQYF
>TRBJ2-4|TRBV27
CASSLSGGGGAKNIQYF
>TRBJ1-4|TRBV7-9
CASSEGQAATNEKLFF
>TRBJ2-1|TRBV20-1
CSDPGLHNEQFF
>TRBJ1-2|TRBV7-6
CASSLASDTNYGYTF
>TRBJ1-4|TRBV28
CASSPTGTGVEKLFF
>TRBJ2-2|TRBV19
CASTPLAGGSDTGELFF
>TRBJ2-2|TRBV20-1
CSATSSGELFF
>TRBJ1-1|TRBV12-5
CASGLGTGNTEAFF
>TRBJ2-1|TRBV10-3
CAISELAGAGNEQFF
>TRBJ2-7|TRBV7-9
CASSSPTKLTGYSYEQYF
>TRBJ2-1|TRBV7-6
CASSLRGHLDNEQFF
>TRBJ2-7|TRBV7-9
CASDPGEQYF
>TRBJ2-3|TRBV9
CASNPGDRGTDTQYF
>TRBJ1-4|TRBV7-9
CASSPTRGGEKLFF
>TRBJ2-3|TRBV4-3
CASSQDQEHRSTDTQYF